These T cell receptor beta chains were read from a single sample in a study of STAT5B mutations in CD4+ large granular lymphocyte leukemia. TCRdb's copy holds only in-frame clones and misses some; the assay was immunoSEQ multiplex PCR. This table holds more than 25,000 clones, approximately 81% found once. The sample taken for sequencing was CD4+ T cells from blood buffy coats. The receptors come from a human donor in good health. Both conserved end residues are part of each CDR3. Each record gives: V gene, clone size, J gene, D gene, CDR3 protein, CDR3 DNA. D genes are given only for firm matches. Only part of the rows carry a size: once, few, many, or a class if the clone is expanded.

TRBV2	NA	TRBJ2-2	TRBD2	CASSPTAGGPATGELFF	TGTGCCAGCAGTCCAACAGCGGGGGGGCCGGCAACCGGGGAGCTGTTTTTT
TRBV11-3	NA	TRBJ1-2	TRBD1	CASSLGQQGFGYTF	TGTGCCAGCAGCTTAGGGCAACAGGGGTTCGGCTACACCTTC
TRBV6-1	NA	TRBJ2-2	NA	CASSQEFWTGELFF	TGTGCCAGCAGTCAGGAATTCTGGACCGGGGAGCTGTTTTTT
TRBV12-5	NA	TRBJ2-5	NA	CASGRMGAQETQYF	TGTGCTAGCGGGAGAATGGGGGCTCAAGAGACCCAGTACTTC
TRBV7-9	few	TRBJ1-2	NA	CASSLGQNGYTF	TGTGCCAGCAGCTTAGGACAGAATGGCTACACCTTC
TRBV11-1	NA	TRBJ2-3	NA	CASSLSPGTTDTQYF	TGTGCCAGCAGCTTAAGTCCGGGGACCACAGATACGCAGTATTTT
TRBV5-1	NA	TRBJ1-6	TRBD1	CASSRGVDRAVYNSPLHF	TGCGCCAGCAGCCGTGGTGTCGACAGGGCCGTTTATAATTCACCCCTCCACTTT
TRBV7-8	NA	TRBJ2-2	NA	CASSLRGDSTGELFF	TGTGCCAGCAGCTTGAGGGGGGACAGCACCGGGGAGCTGTTTTTT
TRBV27	NA	TRBJ2-3	NA	CASSLSRLDTDTQYF	TGTGCCAGCAGTTTATCTCGCCTCGACACAGATACGCAGTATTTT
TRBV7-3	NA	TRBJ2-5	TRBD2	CASSLSASGTETQYF	TGTGCCAGCAGCTTATCGGCTAGCGGGACTGAGACCCAGTACTTC
TRBV12-5	NA	TRBJ2-3	NA	CASAPGVGTDTQYF	TGTGCTAGTGCCCCGGGGGTCGGCACAGATACGCAGTATTTT
TRBV11-2	NA	TRBJ1-5	TRBD1	CASSSGQFNQPQHF	TGTGCCAGCAGCTCGGGACAGTTCAATCAGCCCCAGCATTTT
TRBV6-1	NA	TRBJ1-1	NA	CASSDGFPKPEAFF	TGTGCCAGCAGTGATGGGTTTCCTAAGCCTGAAGCTTTCTTT
TRBV29-1	NA	TRBJ1-1	NA	CSVEPGLEAFF	TGCAGCGTTGAACCGGGGCTTGAAGCTTTCTTT
TRBV5-1	NA	TRBJ2-3	NA	CASSSSSYSKRDTQYF	TGCGCCAGCAGCTCCTCGAGCTACTCAAAAAGGGATACGCAGTATTTT
TRBV9	NA	TRBJ1-4	TRBD1	CASSTGTAGEKLFF	TGTGCCAGCAGCACCGGGACAGCGGGTGAAAAACTGTTTTTT
TRBV7-9	few	TRBJ1-1	NA	CASSFGEMNTEAFF	TGTGCCAGCAGCTTTGGGGAAATGAACACTGAAGCTTTCTTT
TRBV5-6	NA	TRBJ1-1	NA	CASSPLEGPMNTEAFF	TGTGCCAGCAGCCCCCTTGAGGGGCCAATGAACACTGAAGCTTTCTTT
TRBV11-3	NA	TRBJ2-1	TRBD2	CASSFGWGGDSYNEQFF	TGTGCCAGCAGTTTCGGATGGGGGGGGGACTCCTACAATGAGCAGTTCTTC
TRBV2	NA	TRBJ2-1	TRBD2	CASTRAGTYNEQFF	TGTGCCAGCACACGAGCGGGAACCTACAATGAGCAGTTCTTC
TRBV6-1	once	TRBJ1-4	NA	CASRITTNEKLFF	TGTGCCAGCAGGATCACAACTAATGAAAAACTGTTTTTT
TRBV6-5	NA	TRBJ1-1	NA	CASSRGPSDTEAFF	TGTGCCAGCAGCCGGGGCCCATCGGACACTGAAGCTTTCTTT
TRBV7-2	few	TRBJ2-7	TRBD2	CASSLVWTSASPYEQYF	TGTGCCAGCAGCTTAGTATGGACTAGCGCTTCACCCTACGAGCAGTACTTC
TRBV27	NA	TRBJ1-6	TRBD1	CASSVGTGISSPLHF	TGTGCCAGCAGTGTCGGGACAGGGATAAGTTCACCCCTCCACTTT
TRBV19	NA	TRBJ1-5	NA	CASSRRQALNQPQHF	TGTGCCAGTAGTAGAAGACAGGCTTTGAATCAGCCCCAGCATTTT
TRBV11-3	NA	TRBJ1-2	NA	CASSPSPGPYTF	TGTGCCAGCAGCCCGTCGCCAGGGCCTTACACCTTC
TRBV27	NA	TRBJ2-7	NA	CASTGVSGEQYF	TGTGCCAGCACAGGGGTATCCGGGGAGCAGTACTTC
TRBV5-1	few	TRBJ1-1	NA	CASSRDGRDTEAFF	TGCGCCAGCAGCCGGGACGGTCGGGACACTGAAGCTTTCTTT
TRBV5-4	NA	TRBJ2-5	TRBD2	CASSWGGVPSPLGETQYF	TGTGCCAGCAGCTGGGGGGGTGTCCCATCCCCCCTTGGGGAGACCCAGTACTTC
TRBV5-6	NA	TRBJ2-5	TRBD2	CASSRTSGVVETQYF	TGTGCCAGCAGCCGGACTAGCGGGGTAGTAGAGACCCAGTACTTC
TRBV15	NA	TRBJ2-7	TRBD1	CATSARTGGIYEQYF	TGTGCCACCAGCGCCAGGACAGGGGGCATCTACGAGCAGTACTTC
TRBV15	NA	TRBJ1-4	TRBD1	CATSRDRGPEKLFF	TGTGCCACCAGCAGGGACAGGGGGCCTGAAAAACTGTTTTTT
TRBV5-4	NA	TRBJ1-1	NA	CASSDEPVRNTEAFF	TGTGCCAGCAGCGACGAGCCAGTCAGGAACACTGAAGCTTTCTTT